This TCR beta chain was sequenced during a study of graft-versus-host responses after intestinal transplantation. About the research overall: Recipients had transplants, and these were multivisceral, liver-intestinal, or isolated intestinal. Whole-study results and caveats: Circulating GvH clones peaking coincided with falling HvG clones soon after transplant. Ileal or blood samples showed some GvH clones first, and such clones were also found in recipient marrow.

Processing was applied to graft tissue in order to liberate intraepithelial and lamina propria lymphocytes. Details on this clone: Its antigen is not known.

Profiling relied on immunoSEQ multiplex PCR, and the TCRdb table lists in-frame clones only, not all of them. The profile shows about 9,600 clones, 86% of them singletons. The clonotype originates from a human patient who received an intestinal transplant, so some T cells may come from the graft donor. Sample: ileum tissue, taken around 700 days after intestinal transplantation.

The CDR3 region is CASRKVRTGVGGAKNIQYF. The CDR3 DNA is TGTGCCAGCAGAAAAGTAAGGACAGGGGTTGGGGGAGCCAAAAACATTCAGTACTTC. This chain uses TRBV2 with TRBJ2-4, with TRBD1 matching 9 bases. V was clipped by 6 bases and J by 0 bases; unmatched bases: 15. The CDR3 is made up of 19 amino acids. The germline V gene encodes CDR1 SNHLY and CDR2 FYNNEI. Variable domain in full (rest from reference TRBV2 and TRBJ2-4): EPEVTQTPSHQVTQMGQEVILRCVPISNHLYFYWYRQILGQKVEFLVSFYNNEISEKSEIFDDQFSVERPDGSNFTLKIRSTKLEDSAMYFCASRKVRTGVGGAKNIQYFGAGTRLSVL.